The 7 T cell receptor beta chains in this list originate from one sample, sequenced in a study of blood T cell repertoires in COVID-19. TCRdb's table, derived via immunoSEQ multiplex PCR, lists solely in-frame clones and lacks some. The table shows 250,000 to 300,000 clones, with roughly 91% occurring only once. Sequencing was performed on peripheral blood. These receptors all come from a woman aged 35 to 49 who had recovered from COVID-19.

The V and J genes are TRBV11-2 and TRBJ2-5, with 7 bases lining up with TRBD1. Germline V gene sequence: CDR1 SGHAT, CDR2 FQNNGV. The CDR3 sequence is 15 residues long. Trimming took 2 bases from V and 1 from J; bases not matched to a gene: 4. The CDR3 reads CASSLPTGAQETQYF. The CDR3 coding sequence is TGTGCCAGCAGCTTACCCACAGGGGCCCAAGAGACCCAGTACTTC.

This clone was detected once. The CDR3 DNA reads as TGTGCCAGCAGTGAAGAAGGACTAGGCGAGCAGTACGTC. It encodes CASSEEGLGEQYV. This chain links TRBV6-1 with TRBJ2-7, with 7 bases that match TRBD2. Losses at the gene ends were 1 base for V and 6 bases for J; bases not matched to a gene: 3. Germline CDR1 and CDR2: MNHNS and SASEGT. There are 13 residues in the CDR3.

This sequence joins TRBV3-1 (or the pseudogene TRBV3-2) and TRBJ2-2; TRBD2 agrees at 7 bases. Trimming at V came to 3 bases and at J to 2 bases, leaving 3 bases not matched to a gene. This CDR3 spans 15 amino acids. Germline loops: CDR1 LGHDT, CDR2 YNNKEL (reference sequence). The CDR3: CASSQLAANTGELFF. The CDR3 DNA reads TGTGCCAGCAGCCAGCTAGCGGCTAACACCGGGGAGCTGTTTTTT.

Remarks on this clone: Additional DNA sequences in this sample encode the identical CDR3. The chain joins TRBV27 to TRBJ1-5; no clear D. Deletions cut 3 bases from V and 10 bases from J, with 13 bases between. There are 13 residues in the CDR3. Per the germline V gene, CDR1 is MNHEY and CDR2 is SMNVEV (reference sequence). The CDR3 DNA reads as TGTGCCAGCAGTTTCGCCCAAGCTCAACCCCAGCATTTT. Its protein product is CASSFAQAQPQHF.

The chain employs TRBV5-1 and TRBJ2-4; 8 bases are a match to TRBD1. This CDR3 has 16 amino acids. J gave up 1 base and V 5 bases, and 8 bases lay outside the gene matches. Per germline, CDR1 SGHRS and CDR2 YFSETQ. The CDR3 sequence is CASSPTGAFAKNIQYF. The CDR3, as DNA: TGCGCCAGCAGTCCGACAGGGGCCTTCGCCAAAAACATTCAGTACTTC.

The chain uses TRBV4-1 and TRBJ2-2; TRBD1 aligns across 7 bases. V dropped 2 bases and J dropped 1; count of bases not matched to a gene: 13. The CDR3 is made up of 19 amino acids. Germline values: CDR1 MGHRA, CDR2 YSYEKL. The CDR3 sequence: CASSQPDATRQGNTGELFF. CDR3 sequence (DNA): TGCGCCAGCAGCCAACCAGATGCCACTAGACAGGGGAACACCGGGGAGCTGTTTTTT.

This clone was seen a single time. The CDR3 sequence is CASSDRQPSTDTQYF. The DNA for the CDR3 is TGTGCCAGTAGTGACAGACAGCCTAGCACAGATACGCAGTATTTT. This chain uses TRBV19 with TRBJ2-3, with D possibly TRBD1 on 5 matching bases. The CDR3 extends over 15 amino acids. Per germline, CDR1 LNHDA and CDR2 SQIVND (reference sequence). V was pared by 5 bases and J by 0 bases, with 12 bases between. The complete variable domain, with remaining parts taken from reference TRBV19 and TRBJ2-3, reads DGGITQSPKYLFRKEGQNVTLSCEQNLNHDAMYWYRQDPGQGLRLIYYSQIVNDFQKGDIAEGYSVSREKKESFPLTVTSAQKNPTAFYLCASSDRQPSTDTQYFGPGTRLTVL.